This T cell receptor (beta chain) comes out of a study of blood T cell repertoires in COVID-19. The assay was immunoSEQ multiplex PCR, and TCRdb's table has in-frame clones only and misses some. Of a few hundred thousand clones listed, around nine tenths were seen once; the top ten hold about 4.6%. V lost 6 bases to trimming and J lost 6 bases; unmatched junction nucleotides: 8. The CDR3 is 15 residues long. The germline gives CDR1 LNHDA, CDR2 SQIVND (reference sequence). Sequenced input: PBMCs or T cells enriched from blood (not recorded which). The chain is built from TRBV19 and TRBJ1-4; 9 bases are a match to TRBD1. The TCR comes from a woman in her 30s who had been exposed to COVID-19. CDR3 loop: CASRIGQGNYEKLFF. The CDR3 nucleotides are TGTGCCAGTAGGATCGGACAGGGGAACTATGAAAAACTGTTTTTT.